This T cell receptor (beta chain) was recorded in a study of OX40 agonist ivuxolimab in advanced cancers. As for the study in general: Ivuxolimab, which is an agonistic anti-OX40 (CD134) antibody, was administered to the patients. Dose-escalation subjects each had hepatocellular carcinoma, melanoma, renal cell or head and neck cancer. Study-wide results and caveats: The 0.1-3.0 mg/kg partial responders had among the lowest clonal expansion. Averaging showed that CD8+ T cells had more expanded clones than CD4+ did.

Some clones are missing from TCRdb's copy, which holds only in-frame ones; the method was immunoSEQ multiplex PCR. The sample shows around 76,000 clones, 86% of them seen only once. The V gene lost 4 bases and the J gene lost 2 bases, with 8 bases spanning the gap. Germline loops: CDR1 SGHVS, CDR2 FNYEAQ. The CDR3 covers 14 residues. A remark on this clone: Antigen unknown.

The TCR comes from an adult with an advanced solid tumor such as melanoma, head and neck, liver or kidney cancer. The sample here was CD4+ or CD8+ T cells sorted from blood, taken in a trial of the OX40 agonist ivuxolimab. The chain employs TRBV7-6 and TRBJ2-2; possibly TRBD1 or TRBD2 for D (5 bases each). The CDR3 is CASSSGPNTGELFF. CDR3 nucleotide sequence: TGTGCCAGCAGCTCGGGGCCAAACACCGGGGAGCTGTTTTTT.